This TCR beta chain was identified during a study of Ad26.COV2.S vaccination and SARS-CoV-2 variants. Germline V gives CDR1 LNHDA, CDR2 SQIVND (reference sequence). Trimming stripped 5 bases from V and 4 bases from J, with 11 bases between. The CDR3 consists of 13 residues. Stated treatment: some 19 received Ad26.COV2.S at low or high dose, single or two shots; about 5 received placebo; per-sample allocation not given. Sampling was done on day 63 after the first vaccine or placebo injection. Data came from immunoSEQ multiplex PCR; TCRdb stores just in-frame clones and leaves some out. The table has about 370,000 clones, 75% to 90% seen once.

Sequencing was performed on peripheral blood, taken in a trial of Ad26.COV2.S vaccine versus placebo. The genes are TRBV19 and TRBJ1-2; tentatively, D is TRBD1 (5 bases). The sequence was collected from a person aged 18-60 years who received the Ad26.COV2.S COVID-19 vaccine or a placebo. This chain's CDR3 is CASSAGGSYGYTF. The CDR3 DNA sequence: TGTGCCAGTAGTGCCGGGGGGTCCTATGGCTACACCTTC.